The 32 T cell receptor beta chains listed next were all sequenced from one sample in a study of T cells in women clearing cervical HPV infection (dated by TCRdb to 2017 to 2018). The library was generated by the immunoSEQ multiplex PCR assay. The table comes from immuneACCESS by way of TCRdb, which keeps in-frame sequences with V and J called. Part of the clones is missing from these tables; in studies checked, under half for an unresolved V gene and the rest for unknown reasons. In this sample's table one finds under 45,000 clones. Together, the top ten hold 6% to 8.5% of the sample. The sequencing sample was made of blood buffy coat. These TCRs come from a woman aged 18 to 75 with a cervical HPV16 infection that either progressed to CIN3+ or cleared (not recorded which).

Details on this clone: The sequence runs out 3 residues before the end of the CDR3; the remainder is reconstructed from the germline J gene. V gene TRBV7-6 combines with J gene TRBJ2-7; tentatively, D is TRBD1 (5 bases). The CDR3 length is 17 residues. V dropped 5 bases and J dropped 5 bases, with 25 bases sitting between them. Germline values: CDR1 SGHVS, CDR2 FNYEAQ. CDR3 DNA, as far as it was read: TGTGCCAGCAGCCCTAGGGTGAGGACAACAGGATCCCACGAG. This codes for CASSPRVRTTGSHE. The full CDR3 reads CASSPRVRTTGSHEQYF.

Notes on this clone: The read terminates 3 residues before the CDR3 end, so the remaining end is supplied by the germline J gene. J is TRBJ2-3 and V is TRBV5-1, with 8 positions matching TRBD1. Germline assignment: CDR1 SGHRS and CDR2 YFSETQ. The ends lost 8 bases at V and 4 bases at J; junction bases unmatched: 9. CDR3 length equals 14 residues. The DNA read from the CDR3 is TGCGCCAGTGGGACAGGAAGGCCACCAGATACG. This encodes CASGTGRPPDT. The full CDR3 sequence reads CASGTGRPPDTQYF. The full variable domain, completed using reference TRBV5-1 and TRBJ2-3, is KAGVTQTPRYLIKTRGQQVTLSCSPISGHRSVSWYQQTPGQGLQFLFEYFSETQRNKGNFPGRFSGRQFSNSRSEMNVSTLELGDSALYLCASGTGRPPDTQYFGPGTRLTVL.

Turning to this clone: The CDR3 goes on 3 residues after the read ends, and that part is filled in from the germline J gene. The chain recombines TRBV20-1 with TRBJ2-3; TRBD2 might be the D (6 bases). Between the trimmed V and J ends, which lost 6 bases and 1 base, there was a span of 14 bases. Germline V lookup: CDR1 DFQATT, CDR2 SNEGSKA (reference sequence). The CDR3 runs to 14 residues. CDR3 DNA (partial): TGCAGTGCCGCCCCGCGGGGACGCACAGATACG. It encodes CSAAPRGRTDT. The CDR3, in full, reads CSAAPRGRTDTQYF.

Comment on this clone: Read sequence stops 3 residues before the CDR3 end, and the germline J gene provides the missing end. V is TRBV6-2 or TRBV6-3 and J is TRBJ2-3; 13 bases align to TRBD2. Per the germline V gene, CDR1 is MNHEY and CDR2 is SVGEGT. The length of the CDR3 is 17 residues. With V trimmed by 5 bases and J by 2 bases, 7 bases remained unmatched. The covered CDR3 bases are TGTGCCAGCAGTCCCCGGACTAGCGGGGGATTCACAGATACG. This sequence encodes CASSPRTSGGFTDT. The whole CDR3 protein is CASSPRTSGGFTDTQYF.

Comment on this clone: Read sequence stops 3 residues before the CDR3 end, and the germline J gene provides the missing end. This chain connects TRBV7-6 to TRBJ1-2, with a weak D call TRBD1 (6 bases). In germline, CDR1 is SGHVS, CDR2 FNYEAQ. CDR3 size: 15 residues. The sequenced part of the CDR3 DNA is TGTGCCAGCAGCGATCTTAGGGGACAATGGAGCGCC. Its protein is CASSDLRGQWSA. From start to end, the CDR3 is CASSDLRGQWSAYTF.

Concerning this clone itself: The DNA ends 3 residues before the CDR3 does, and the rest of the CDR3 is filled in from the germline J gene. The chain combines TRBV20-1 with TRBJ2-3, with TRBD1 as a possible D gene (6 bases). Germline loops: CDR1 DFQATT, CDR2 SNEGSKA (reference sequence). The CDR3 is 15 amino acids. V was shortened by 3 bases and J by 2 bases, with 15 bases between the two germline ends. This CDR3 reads CSASSLDRYTDTQYF. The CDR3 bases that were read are TGCAGTGCTAGCTCCCTGGACAGATACACAGATACG.

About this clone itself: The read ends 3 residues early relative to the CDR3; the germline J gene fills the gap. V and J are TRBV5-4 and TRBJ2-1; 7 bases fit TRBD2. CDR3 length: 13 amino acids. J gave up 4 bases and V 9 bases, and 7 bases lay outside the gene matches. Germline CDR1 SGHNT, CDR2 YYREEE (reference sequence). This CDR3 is CAMAGVPYNEQFF. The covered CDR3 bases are TGTGCCATGGCGGGAGTGCCATACAATGAG.

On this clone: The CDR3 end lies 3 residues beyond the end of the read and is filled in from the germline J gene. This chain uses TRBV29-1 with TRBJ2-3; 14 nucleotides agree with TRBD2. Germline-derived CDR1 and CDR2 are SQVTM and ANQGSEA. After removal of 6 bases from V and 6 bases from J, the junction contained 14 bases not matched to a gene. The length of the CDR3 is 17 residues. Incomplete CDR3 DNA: TGCAGCGTCAGTAAACCGGGACTAGCGGGAGATGGGGATACG. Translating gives CSVSKPGLAGDGDT. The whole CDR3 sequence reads CSVSKPGLAGDGDTQYF.

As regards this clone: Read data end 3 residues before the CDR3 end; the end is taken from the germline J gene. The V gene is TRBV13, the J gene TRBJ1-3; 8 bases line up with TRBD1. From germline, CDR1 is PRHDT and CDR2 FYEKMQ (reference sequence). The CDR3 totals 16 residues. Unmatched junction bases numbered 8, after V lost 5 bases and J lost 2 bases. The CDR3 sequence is CASSRRTGGAGNTIYF. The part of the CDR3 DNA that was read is TGTGCCAGCAGCAGACGCACAGGGGGTGCTGGAAACACC.

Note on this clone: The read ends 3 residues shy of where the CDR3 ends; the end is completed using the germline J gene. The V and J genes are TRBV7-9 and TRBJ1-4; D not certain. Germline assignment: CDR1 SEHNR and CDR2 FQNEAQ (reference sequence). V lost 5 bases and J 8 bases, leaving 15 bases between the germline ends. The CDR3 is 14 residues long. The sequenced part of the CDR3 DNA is TGTGCCAGCAGCCGCGGTGGGTTTAGGGAAAAA. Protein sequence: CASSRGGFREK. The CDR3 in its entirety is CASSRGGFREKLFF.

CDR3 amino acids: CASSNRGPGANVLTF. Partial CDR3 DNA: TGTGCCAGTAGTAACAGGGGTCCTGGGGCCAACGTC. This chain links TRBV19 with TRBJ2-6; 7 bases agree with TRBD1. The read ends 3 residues before the CDR3 terminus; that terminus is restored from the germline J gene. The CDR3 totals 15 residues. Trimming took 4 bases from V and 2 from J; bases not matched to a gene: 2. Germline CDR1 and CDR2: LNHDA and SQIVND (reference sequence). Filled out from reference TRBV19 and TRBJ2-6, the complete variable domain reads DGGITQSPKYLFRKEGQNVTLSCEQNLNHDAMYWYRQDPGQGLRLIYYSQIVNDFQKGDIAEGYSVSREKKESFPLTVTSAQKNPTAFYLCASSNRGPGANVLTFGAGSRLTVL.

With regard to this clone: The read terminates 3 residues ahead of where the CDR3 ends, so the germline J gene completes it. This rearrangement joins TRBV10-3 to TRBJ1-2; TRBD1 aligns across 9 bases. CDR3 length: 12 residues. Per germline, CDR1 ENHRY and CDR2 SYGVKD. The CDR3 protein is CASVSGTGNYTF. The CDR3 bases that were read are TGTGCCAGCGTTTCCGGGACAGGGAAC.

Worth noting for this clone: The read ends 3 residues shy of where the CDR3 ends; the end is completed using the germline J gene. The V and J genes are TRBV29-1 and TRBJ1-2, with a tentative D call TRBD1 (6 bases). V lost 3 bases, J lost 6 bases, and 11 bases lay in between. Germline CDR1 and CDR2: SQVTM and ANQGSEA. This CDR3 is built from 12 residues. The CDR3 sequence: CSVDGQIHGYTF. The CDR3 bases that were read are TGCAGCGTTGACGGACAGATACATGGC.

The CDR3 protein is CATRQNTEAFF. The covered CDR3 bases are TGCGCCACCAGACAGAACACTGAA. V gene TRBV10-1 combines with J gene TRBJ1-1; D not certain. With the read ending 3 residues before the CDR3 end, the germline J gene is used to fill in that end. Trimming removed 10 bases from V and 1 base from J, with 7 bases in between. CDR1 and CDR2 from the germline V gene are WNHNN and SYGVQD (reference sequence). The length of the CDR3 is 11 residues.

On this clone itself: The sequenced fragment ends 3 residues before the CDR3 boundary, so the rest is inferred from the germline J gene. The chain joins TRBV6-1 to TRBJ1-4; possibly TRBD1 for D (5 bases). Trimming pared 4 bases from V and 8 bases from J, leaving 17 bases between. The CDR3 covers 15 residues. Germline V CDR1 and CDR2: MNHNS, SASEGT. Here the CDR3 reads CASSGLRGVGEKLFF. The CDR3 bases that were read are TGTGCCAGCAGTGGACTCCGAGGGGTAGGGGAAAAA.

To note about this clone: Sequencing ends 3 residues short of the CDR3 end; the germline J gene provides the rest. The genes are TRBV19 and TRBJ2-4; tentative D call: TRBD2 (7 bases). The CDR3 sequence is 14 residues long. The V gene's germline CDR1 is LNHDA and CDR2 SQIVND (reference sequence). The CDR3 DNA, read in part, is TGTGCCAGTAGTCGGTCCCAGGGGACGGGGGGT. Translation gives CASSRSQGTGG. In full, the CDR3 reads CASSRSQGTGGQYF.

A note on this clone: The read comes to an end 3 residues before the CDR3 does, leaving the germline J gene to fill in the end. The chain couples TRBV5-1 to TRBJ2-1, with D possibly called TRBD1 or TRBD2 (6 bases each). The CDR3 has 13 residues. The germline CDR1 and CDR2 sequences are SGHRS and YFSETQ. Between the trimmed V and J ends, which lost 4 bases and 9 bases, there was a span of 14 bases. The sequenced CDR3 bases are TGCGCCAGCAGCATGGGGGGCACAACTGAG. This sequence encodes CASSMGGTTE. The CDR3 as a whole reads CASSMGGTTEQFF.

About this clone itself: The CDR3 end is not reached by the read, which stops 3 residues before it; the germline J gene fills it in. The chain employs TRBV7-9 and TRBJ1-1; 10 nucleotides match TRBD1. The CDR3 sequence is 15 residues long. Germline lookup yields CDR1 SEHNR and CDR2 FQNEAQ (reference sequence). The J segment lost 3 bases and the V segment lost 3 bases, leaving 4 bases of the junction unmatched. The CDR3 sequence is CASSLTGGLDTEAFF. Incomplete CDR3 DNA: TGTGCCAGCAGCTTGACAGGGGGCCTGGACACTGAA.

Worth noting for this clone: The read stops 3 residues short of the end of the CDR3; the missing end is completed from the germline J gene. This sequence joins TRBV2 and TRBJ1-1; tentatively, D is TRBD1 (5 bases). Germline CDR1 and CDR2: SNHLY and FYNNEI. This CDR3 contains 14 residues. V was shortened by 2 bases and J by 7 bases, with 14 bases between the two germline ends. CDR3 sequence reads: CASSERRGASEAFF. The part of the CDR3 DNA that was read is TGTGCCAGCAGTGAACGGAGGGGAGCAAGTGAA.

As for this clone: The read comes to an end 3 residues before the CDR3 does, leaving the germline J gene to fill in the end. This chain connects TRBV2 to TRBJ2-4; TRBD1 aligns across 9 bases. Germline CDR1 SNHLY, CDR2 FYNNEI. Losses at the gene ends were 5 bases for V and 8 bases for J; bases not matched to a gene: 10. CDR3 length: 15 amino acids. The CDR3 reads CASSPRQGDWDIQYF. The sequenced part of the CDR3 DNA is TGTGCCAGCAGTCCAAGACAGGGGGATTGGGACATT.

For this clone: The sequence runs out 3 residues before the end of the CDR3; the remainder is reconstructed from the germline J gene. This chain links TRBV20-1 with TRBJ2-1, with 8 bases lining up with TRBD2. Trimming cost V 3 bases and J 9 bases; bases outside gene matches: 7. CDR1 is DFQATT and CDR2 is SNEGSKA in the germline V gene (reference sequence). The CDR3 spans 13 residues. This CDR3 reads CSASPGGPFEQFF. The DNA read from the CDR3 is TGCAGTGCTAGCCCGGGGGGGCCCTTTGAG.

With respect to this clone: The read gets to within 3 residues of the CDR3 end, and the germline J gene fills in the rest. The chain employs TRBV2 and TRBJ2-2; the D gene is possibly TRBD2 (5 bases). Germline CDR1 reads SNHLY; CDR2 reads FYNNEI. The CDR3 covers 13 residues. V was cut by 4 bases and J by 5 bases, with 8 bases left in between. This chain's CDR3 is CASSVRGTGELFF. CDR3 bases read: TGTGCCAGCAGTGTTCGGGGTACCGGGGAG.

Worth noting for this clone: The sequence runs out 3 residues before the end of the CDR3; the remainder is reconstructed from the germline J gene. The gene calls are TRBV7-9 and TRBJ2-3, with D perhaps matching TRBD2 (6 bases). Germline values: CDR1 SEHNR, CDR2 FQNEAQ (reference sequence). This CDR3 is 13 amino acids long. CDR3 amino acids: CASSPGGDQPQYF. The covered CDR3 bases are TGTGCCAGCAGCCCGGGCGGGGACCAGCCG.

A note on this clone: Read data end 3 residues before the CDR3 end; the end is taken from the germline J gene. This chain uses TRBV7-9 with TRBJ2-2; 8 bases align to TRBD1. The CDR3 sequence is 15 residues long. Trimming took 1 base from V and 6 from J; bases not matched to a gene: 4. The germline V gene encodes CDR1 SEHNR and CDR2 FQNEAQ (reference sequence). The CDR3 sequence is CASSLDDRGAGELFF. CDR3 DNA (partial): TGTGCCAGCAGCTTAGATGACAGGGGCGCCGGGGAG. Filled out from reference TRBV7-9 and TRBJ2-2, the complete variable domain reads DTGVSQNPRHKITKRGQNVTFRCDPISEHNRLYWYRQTLGQGPEFLTYFQNEAQLEKSRLLSDRFSAERPKGSFSTLEIQRTEQGDSAMYLCASSLDDRGAGELFFGEGSRLTVL.

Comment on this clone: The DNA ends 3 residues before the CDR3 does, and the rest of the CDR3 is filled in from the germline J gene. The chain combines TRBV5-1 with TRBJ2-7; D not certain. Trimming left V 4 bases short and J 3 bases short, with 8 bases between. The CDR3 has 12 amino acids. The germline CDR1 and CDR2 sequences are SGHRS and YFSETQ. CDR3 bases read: TGCGCCAGCAGCAACACGGGCTACGAG. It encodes CASSNTGYE. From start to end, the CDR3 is CASSNTGYEQYF.

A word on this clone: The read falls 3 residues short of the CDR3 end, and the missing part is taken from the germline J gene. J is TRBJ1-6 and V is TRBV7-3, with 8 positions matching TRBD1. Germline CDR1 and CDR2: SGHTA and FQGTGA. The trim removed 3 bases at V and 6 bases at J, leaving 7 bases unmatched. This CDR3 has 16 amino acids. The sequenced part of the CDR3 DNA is TGTGCCAGCAGCTTGCGAGGACAGGGACTTAATTCACCC. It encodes CASSLRGQGLNSP. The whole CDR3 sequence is CASSLRGQGLNSPLHF.

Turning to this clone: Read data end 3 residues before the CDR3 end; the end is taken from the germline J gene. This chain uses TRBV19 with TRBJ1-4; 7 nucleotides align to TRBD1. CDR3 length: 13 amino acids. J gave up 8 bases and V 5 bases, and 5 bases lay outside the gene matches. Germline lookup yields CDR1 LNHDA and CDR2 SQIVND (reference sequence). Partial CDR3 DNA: TGTGCCAGTAGTCTCGACAGGGAAGAAAAA. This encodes CASSLDREEK. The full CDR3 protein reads CASSLDREEKLFF.

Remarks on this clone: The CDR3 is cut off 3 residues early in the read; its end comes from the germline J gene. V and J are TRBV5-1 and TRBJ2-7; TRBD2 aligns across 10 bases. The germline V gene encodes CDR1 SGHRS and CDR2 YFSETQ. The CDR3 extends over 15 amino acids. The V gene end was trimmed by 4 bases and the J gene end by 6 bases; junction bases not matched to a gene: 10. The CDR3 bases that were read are TGCGCCAGCAGCGTCACAAGCGGGGGGGTGGTCGAG. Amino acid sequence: CASSVTSGGVVE. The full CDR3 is CASSVTSGGVVEQYF.

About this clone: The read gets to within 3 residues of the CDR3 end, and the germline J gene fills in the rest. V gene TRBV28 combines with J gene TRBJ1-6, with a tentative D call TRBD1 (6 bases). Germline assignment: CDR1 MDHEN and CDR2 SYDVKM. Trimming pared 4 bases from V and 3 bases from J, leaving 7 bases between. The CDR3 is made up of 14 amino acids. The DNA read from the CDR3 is TGTGCCAGCAGTTACAGGGACTATAATTCACCC. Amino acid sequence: CASSYRDYNSP. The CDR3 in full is CASSYRDYNSPLHF.

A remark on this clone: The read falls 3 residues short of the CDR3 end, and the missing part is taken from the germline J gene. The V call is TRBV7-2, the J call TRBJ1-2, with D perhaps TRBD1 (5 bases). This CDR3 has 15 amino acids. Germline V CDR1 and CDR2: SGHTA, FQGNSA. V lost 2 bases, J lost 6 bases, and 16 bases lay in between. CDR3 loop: CASSLRGAGGNGYTF. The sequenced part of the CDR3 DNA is TGTGCCAGCAGCTTACGTGGGGCCGGGGGTAATGGC.

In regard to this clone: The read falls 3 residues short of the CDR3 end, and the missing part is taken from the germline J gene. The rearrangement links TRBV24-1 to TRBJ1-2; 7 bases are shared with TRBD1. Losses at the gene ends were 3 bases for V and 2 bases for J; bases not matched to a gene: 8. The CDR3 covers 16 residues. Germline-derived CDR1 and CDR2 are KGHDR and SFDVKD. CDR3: CATSDPDNRGNYGYTF. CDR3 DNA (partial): TGTGCCACCAGTGATCCGGACAACAGGGGAAACTATGGC.

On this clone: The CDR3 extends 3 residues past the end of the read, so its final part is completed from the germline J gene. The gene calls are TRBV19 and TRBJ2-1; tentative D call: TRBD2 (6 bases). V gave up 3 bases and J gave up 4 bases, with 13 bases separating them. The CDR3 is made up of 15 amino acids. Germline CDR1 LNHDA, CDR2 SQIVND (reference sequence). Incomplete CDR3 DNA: TGTGCCAGTAGTATGACGTCTAGCGCGTACAATGAG. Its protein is CASSMTSSAYNE. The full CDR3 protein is CASSMTSSAYNEQFF.